This is a list of T cell receptor beta chains from one sample in a study of cytomegalovirus exposure and HLA in healthy donors. Libraries were prepared by immunoSEQ multiplex PCR; TCRdb keeps only in-frame clonotypes and omits some of them. Among about 61,000 clones listed, 89% were seen once. Source material: PBMCs. The origin of the receptors is a man aged 25 to 40 in good health and CMV-seropositive. CDR3s include the opening cysteine and the closing phenylalanine or tryptophan. A D gene is named only where the DNA matches it firmly. Clone size, where shown, is once, few, many, or a class for clones that have expanded.

>14|TRBV7-2|.|TRBJ1-1|.
TGTGCCAGCAGCTTTTCAGGCTCGAACACTGAAGCTTTCTTT
CASSFSGSNTEAFF
>11|TRBV4-1|.|TRBJ1-1|.
TGCGCCAGCAGCCGAGACACTGAAGCTTTCTTT
CASSRDTEAFF
>13|TRBV6-5|.|TRBJ1-2|.
TGTGCCAGCAGTTACCCTCAGGGCTATGGCTACACCTTC
CASSYPQGYGYTF
>13|TRBV25-1|.|TRBJ2-5|once
TGTGCCAGCAGTGAGGGGGGTAAAGAGACCCAGTACTTC
CASSEGGKETQYF
>13|TRBV10-3|TRBD1|TRBJ2-7|.
TGTGCCATCAGGGGGACAGGGGGCCCCACGCAGTACTTC
CAIRGTGGPTQYF
>15|TRBV11-2|TRBD1|TRBJ1-1|.
TGTGCCAGCAGCGTGGACAGGGCCCTGAACACTGAAGCTTTCTTT
CASSVDRALNTEAFF
>14|TRBV7-8|.|TRBJ1-2|.
TGTGCCAGCAGCTTAAACAGGGTGGACTATGGCTACACCTTC
CASSLNRVDYGYTF
>15|TRBV19|.|TRBJ1-2|.
TGTGCCAGTAGTAATTGGGGGGGAATGGTCTATGGCTACACCTTC
CASSNWGGMVYGYTF
>16|TRBV19|.|TRBJ1-2|few
TGTGCCAGTACCCCCCGCGGTTACAGGCAGGTGGTTGGCTACACCTTC
CASTPRGYRQVVGYTF
>15|TRBV29-1|TRBD2|TRBJ2-1|.
TGCAGCGTTGAAGGGGGACTAGCGGACCCCCGTGGGCAGTTCTTC
CSVEGGLADPRGQFF
>15|TRBV14|TRBD1|TRBJ2-1|.
TGTGCCAGCAACCAACTCGGACAGGGCGAAAATGAGCAGTTCTTC
CASNQLGQGENEQFF
>15|TRBV4-1|TRBD1|TRBJ1-2|.
TGCGCCAGCAGCCAGGGGACAGGTGGGGAATGGGTATGCACCTTC
CASSQGTGGEWVCTF
>15|TRBV6-1|.|TRBJ1-2|.
TGTGCCAGCAGTGTTGGACGGCCTCAGCGGGTAGGCTACACCTTC
CASSVGRPQRVGYTF
>14|TRBV25-1|TRBD2|TRBJ2-1|.
TGTGCCAGCAGTTTCGGGACTAGTCTTAATGAGCAGTTCTTC
CASSFGTSLNEQFF
>13|TRBV6-5|.|TRBJ2-1|.
TGTGCCAGCAGTCTCGACAGGAGGAATGAGCAGTTCTTC
CASSLDRRNEQFF
>19|TRBV5-1|.|TRBJ2-1|.
TGCGCCAGCAGCCGTGAGGGGCAGAGGACAGTGGGGTCCTACAATGAGCAGTTCTTC
CASSREGQRTVGSYNEQFF
>15|TRBV19|TRBD1|TRBJ1-2|.
TGTGCCAGTACCGGGCTAGGACAGGCCGGCTATGGCTACACCTTC
CASTGLGQAGYGYTF
>16|TRBV9|TRBD1|TRBJ1-4|.
TGTGCCAGCAGCGTCACAACAGGGGGCGCAAATGAAAAACTGTTTTTT
CASSVTTGGANEKLFF
>15|TRBV5-1|.|TRBJ2-7|.
TGCGCCAGCAGCTTGGTAGGGGCGGGGAGCTACGAGCAGTACTTC
CASSLVGAGSYEQYF
>16|TRBV5-1|.|TRBJ1-1|.
TGCGCCAGCAGCCCGAGCACCAGGGTAGCGAACACTGAAGCTTTCTTT
CASSPSTRVANTEAFF
>13|TRBV7-9|.|TRBJ1-5|once
TGTGCCAGCAGCTTAGCGTCCGGTCAGCCCCAGCATTTT
CASSLASGQPQHF
>13|TRBV4-2|.|TRBJ1-4|.
TGTGCCAGCAGGAAGGGGGAAGGGTCGGAACTGTTTTTT
CASRKGEGSELFF
>17|TRBV2|TRBD2|TRBJ2-2|.
TGTGCCAGCAGTGGGACCGGGACTAGCGGCAACACCGGGGAGCTGTTTTTT
CASSGTGTSGNTGELFF
>14|TRBV2|.|TRBJ2-1|.
TGTGCCAGCAGGGGCAACAGAAGGTACAATGAGCAGTTCTTC
CASRGNRRYNEQFF
>17|TRBV30|TRBD2|TRBJ2-3|.
TGTGCCTGGACCTTCTTCCGGACTAGTGGGCACACAGATACGCAGTATTTT
CAWTFFRTSGHTDTQYF
>13|TRBV6-6|.|TRBJ1-4|few
TGTGCCAGCAGTTACCAACAGGGAGAAAAACTGTTTTTT
CASSYQQGEKLFF
>15|TRBV7-2|TRBD2|TRBJ2-1|.
TGTGCCAGCAGCTTCGCAGCGGGAGTCTACAATGAGCAGTTCTTC
CASSFAAGVYNEQFF
>14|TRBV29-1|.|TRBJ2-4|.
TGCAGCGTGATCGGGAGACTGGCCAAAAACATTCAGTACTTC
CSVIGRLAKNIQYF
>13|TRBV9|TRBD2|TRBJ2-7|.
TGTGCCAGCAGCCGTCCTACTAGCGGCGAGCAGTACTTC
CASSRPTSGEQYF